The next 17 T cell receptor beta chains were all read from a single sample in a study of blood T cell repertoires in COVID-19. The repertoire was sequenced with immunoSEQ multiplex PCR; TCRdb's copy has only in-frame clones and lacks some. The data show around 120,000 clones, around four fifths seen once. The sequencing sample was made of peripheral blood. These receptors were taken from a human donor in a cohort sampled during active COVID-19.

Only a few counts were recorded for this clone. The gene calls are TRBV18 and TRBJ2-1, with D possibly TRBD2 on 5 matching bases. V gave up 2 bases and J gave up 7 bases, with 15 bases separating them. The CDR3 contains 15 residues. Per germline, CDR1 KGHSH and CDR2 LQKENI. The CDR3 region has the DNA TGTGCCAGCTCACCAGGGAGTTCCAAGGATAATGAGCAGTTCTTC. Its protein is CASSPGSSKDNEQFF.

J is TRBJ2-3 and V is TRBV2; D ambiguous. CDR1 is SNHLY, CDR2 FYNNEI, per germline. The V end was cut by 3 bases, the J end by 0 bases, with 10 bases between. The CDR3 is 15 amino acids. CDR3 nucleotides: TGTGCCAGCAGTGACCCGTCCTCTAGCACAGATACGCAGTATTTT. This encodes CASSDPSSSTDTQYF.

This rearrangement joins TRBV3-1 (or the pseudogene TRBV3-2) to TRBJ2-1, with 7 bases that match TRBD2. From germline, CDR1 is LGHDT and CDR2 YNNKEL (reference sequence). V lost 1 base, J lost 6 bases, and 9 bases stayed unmatched. The CDR3 is 16 amino acids. CDR3 bases: TGTGCCAGCAGCCAAGTGGGAGGGCTAGCGGCCAATGAGCAGTTCTTC. Translation gives CASSQVGGLAANEQFF.

The rearrangement links TRBV19 to TRBJ1-6, with D perhaps TRBD1 (6 bases). Trimming stripped 7 bases from V and 5 bases from J, with 12 bases between. Germline CDR1 is LNHDA and CDR2 is SQIVND (reference sequence). The CDR3 contains 14 residues. The CDR3 DNA follows: TGTGCCAGTAATAAACAGGGAAATAATTCACCCCTCCACTTT. Translation gives CASNKQGNNSPLHF. Full variable domain (rest looked up from reference TRBV19 and TRBJ1-6): DGGITQSPKYLFRKEGQNVTLSCEQNLNHDAMYWYRQDPGQGLRLIYYSQIVNDFQKGDIAEGYSVSREKKESFPLTVTSAQKNPTAFYLCASNKQGNNSPLHFGNGTRLTVT.

The chain is built from TRBV18 and TRBJ1-2; 8 bases line up with TRBD1. The CDR3 length is 16 residues. V trimming: 5 bases; J trimming: 6 bases; junction bases outside the gene matches: 14. Germline V gives CDR1 KGHSH, CDR2 LQKENI. The chain's CDR3 is CASSSNFGQGRDGYTF. The CDR3, as DNA: TGTGCCAGCTCATCAAACTTCGGACAGGGACGAGATGGCTACACCTTC.

The chain combines TRBV19 with TRBJ1-1; D gene ambiguous. With 6 bases removed from V and 2 bases from J, the gap between germline ends came to 7 bases. CDR1 and CDR2 (germline): LNHDA, SQIVND (reference sequence). CDR3 length: 12 amino acids. CDR3: CASRQTNTEAFF. CDR3 sequence (DNA): TGTGCCAGTAGACAGACAAACACTGAAGCTTTCTTT.

This clone came up a few times. The CDR3 is CASSSQGNTIYF. DNA for the CDR3: TGTGCCAGCAGCTCCCAGGGAAACACCATATATTTT. The rearrangement joins TRBV11-2 to TRBJ1-3; D remains unclear. The germline V gene encodes CDR1 SGHAT and CDR2 FQNNGV. Trimming left V 4 bases short and J 4 bases short, with 5 bases between. The CDR3 runs to 12 residues.

This clone was counted once. Germline and junction disagree at one end, which may indicate a read error. CDR3 nucleotide sequence: TGTGCTAGCAGTTCCACAGGGGGCCGAGAGACCCAGTACTTC. Residues: CASSSTGGRETQYF. The genes are TRBV7-7 and TRBJ2-5; 9 bases are shared with TRBD1. CDR1 is SSHAT, CDR2 FNYEAQ, per germline (reference sequence). The CDR3 runs to 14 residues.

This sequence joins TRBV6-2 or TRBV6-3 and TRBJ1-2, with D possibly matching TRBD1 (5 bases). V was shortened by 6 bases and J by 4 bases, with 18 bases between the two germline ends. Germline V lookup: CDR1 MNHEY, CDR2 SVGEGT. The CDR3 sequence is 15 residues long. Here the CDR3 reads CASSLLEGSSYGYTF. The CDR3 DNA follows: TGTGCCAGCAGCCTCCTGGAGGGGTCCAGCTATGGCTACACCTTC.

The chain employs TRBV5-1 and TRBJ2-1; TRBD1 agrees at 8 bases. The germline CDR1 and CDR2 sequences are SGHRS and YFSETQ. This CDR3 is built from 15 residues. V lost 4 bases to trimming and J lost 8 bases; unmatched junction nucleotides: 11. The CDR3 DNA reads as TGCGCCAGCAGCCCTCTACAGGGGGGCGCCTATGAGCAGTTCTTC. It specifies CASSPLQGGAYEQFF.

CDR3 in amino acids: CASSDSGSYEQYF. The CDR3 DNA is TGTGCCAGCAGTGACTCCGGCTCCTACGAGCAGTACTTC. The V call is TRBV2, the J call TRBJ2-7; D call uncertain. The germline gives CDR1 SNHLY, CDR2 FYNNEI. Trimming pared 3 bases from V and 0 bases from J, leaving 6 bases between. The CDR3 extends over 13 amino acids.

This chain links TRBV29-1 with TRBJ2-1, with 10 bases fitting TRBD2. Germline V gene lookup returns CDR1 SQVTM and CDR2 ANQGSEA. CDR3 length: 14 amino acids. The V segment lost 4 bases and the J segment 4 bases; nucleotides outside the gene matches: 4. The CDR3: CSVGRTSGYNEQFF. The DNA of the CDR3 is TGCAGCGTTGGACGGACTAGCGGATACAATGAGCAGTTCTTC.

This clone was found once. The chain combines TRBV27 with TRBJ2-7, with a tentative D call TRBD2 (6 bases). Germline CDR1 MNHEY, CDR2 SMNVEV (reference sequence). V was shortened by 5 bases and J by 2 bases, with 16 bases between the two germline ends. The CDR3 length is 15 residues. This CDR3 reads CASSPWGDGTYEQYF. The CDR3 nucleotides are TGTGCCAGCAGTCCTTGGGGGGACGGGACCTACGAGCAGTACTTC.

This clone was picked up a small number of times. The chain uses TRBV28 and TRBJ1-3, with no clear D. The germline gives CDR1 MDHEN, CDR2 SYDVKM. The CDR3 is made up of 15 amino acids. The V end was cut by 6 bases, the J end by 2 bases, with 14 bases between. The CDR3 DNA is TGTGCCAGCAGCCCTCAGTCCCTCCCTGGAAACACCATATATTTT. Translating it yields CASSPQSLPGNTIYF.

V is TRBV7-9 and J is TRBJ1-2, with 9 nucleotides matching TRBD1. Germline CDR1 reads SEHNR; CDR2 reads FQNEAQ (reference sequence). The length of the CDR3 is 16 residues. V trimming: 0 bases; J trimming: 4 bases; junction bases outside the gene matches: 6. Here the CDR3 reads CASSLAWDREIYGYTF. CDR3 coding DNA: TGTGCCAGCAGCTTAGCGTGGGACAGGGAGATCTATGGCTACACCTTC.

The chain links TRBV29-1 to TRBJ2-5, with 9 bases matching TRBD1. Germline V gene sequence: CDR1 SQVTM, CDR2 ANQGSEA. There are 14 residues in the CDR3. V dropped 3 bases and J dropped 2; count of bases not matched to a gene: 4. CDR3 nucleotide sequence: TGCAGCGTTGAGTGGGGGACAGGGCAAGAGACCCAGTACTTC. This codes for CSVEWGTGQETQYF.

This clone was seen more than once but under ten times. Sequence at one end of the junction differs from germline and may be a read error. This chain connects TRBV12-3 or TRBV12-4 to TRBJ2-1; 8 bases line up with TRBD2. The CDR3 covers 13 residues. This chain's CDR3 is CGTGTSESNEQFF. CDR3 DNA sequence: TGCGGGACCGGGACTAGTGAAAGCAATGAGCAGTTCTTC.